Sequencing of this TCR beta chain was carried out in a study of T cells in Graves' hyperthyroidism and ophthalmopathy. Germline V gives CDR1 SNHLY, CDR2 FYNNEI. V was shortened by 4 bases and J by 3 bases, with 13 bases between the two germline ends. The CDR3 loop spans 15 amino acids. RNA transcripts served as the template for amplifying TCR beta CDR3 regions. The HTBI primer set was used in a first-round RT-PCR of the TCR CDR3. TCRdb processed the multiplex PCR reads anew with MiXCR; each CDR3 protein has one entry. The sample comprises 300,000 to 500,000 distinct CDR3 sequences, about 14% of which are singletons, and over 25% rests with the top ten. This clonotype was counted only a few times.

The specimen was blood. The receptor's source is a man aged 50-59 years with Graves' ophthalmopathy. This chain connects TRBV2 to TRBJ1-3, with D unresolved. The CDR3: CASSVEGFGGNTIYF. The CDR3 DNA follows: TGTGCCAGCAGTGTCGAAGGATTCGGTGGAAACACCATATATTTT.